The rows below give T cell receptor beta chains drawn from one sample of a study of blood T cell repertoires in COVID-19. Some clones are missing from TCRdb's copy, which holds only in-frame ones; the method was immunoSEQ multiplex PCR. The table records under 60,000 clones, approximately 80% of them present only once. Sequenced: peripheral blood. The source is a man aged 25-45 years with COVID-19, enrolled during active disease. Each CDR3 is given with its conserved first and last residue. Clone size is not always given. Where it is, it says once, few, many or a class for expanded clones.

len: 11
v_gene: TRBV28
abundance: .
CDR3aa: CASTREEGYTF

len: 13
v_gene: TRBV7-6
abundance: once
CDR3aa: CASSLGRTDTQYF

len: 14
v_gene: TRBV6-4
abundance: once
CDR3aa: CASSDHLSAGGYTF

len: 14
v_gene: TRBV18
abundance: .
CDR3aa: CASSPGTGGGRAFF

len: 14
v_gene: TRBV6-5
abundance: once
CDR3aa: CASSPQGRGQPQHF

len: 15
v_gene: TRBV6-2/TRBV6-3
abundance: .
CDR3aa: CASSLRTGRGNEQFF

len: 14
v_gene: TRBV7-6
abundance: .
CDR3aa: CASSLRGSRETQYF

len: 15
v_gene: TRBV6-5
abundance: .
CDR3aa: CASSYSTGPNSPLHF

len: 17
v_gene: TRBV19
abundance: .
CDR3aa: CASGGGTVGSGANVLTF

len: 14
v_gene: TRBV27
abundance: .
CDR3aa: CASSASDRNYGYTF

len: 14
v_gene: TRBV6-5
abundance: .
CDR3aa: CASSLSQGGGEQFF

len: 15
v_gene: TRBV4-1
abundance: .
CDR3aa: CASSQTGIARDTQYF

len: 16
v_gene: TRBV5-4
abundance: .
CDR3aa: CASRRTSGRYTDTQYF

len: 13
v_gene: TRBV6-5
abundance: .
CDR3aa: CASSLTANYGYTF

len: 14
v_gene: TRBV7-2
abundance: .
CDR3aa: CASSSGGGPSEQYF

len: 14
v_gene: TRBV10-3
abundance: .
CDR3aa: CAIKRRELTGELFF

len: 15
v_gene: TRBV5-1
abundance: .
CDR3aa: CASSPRGFHTDTQYF

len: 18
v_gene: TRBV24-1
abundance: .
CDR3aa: CATSDFGGGTGAANEQFF

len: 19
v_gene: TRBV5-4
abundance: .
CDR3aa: CASSPNRTSGLSSYNEQFF

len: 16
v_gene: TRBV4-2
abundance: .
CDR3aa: CASSQDPEGSYNEQFF

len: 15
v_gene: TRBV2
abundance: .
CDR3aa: CATATSGRYTGELFF

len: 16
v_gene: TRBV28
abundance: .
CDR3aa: CASSPNPGQGTRELFF

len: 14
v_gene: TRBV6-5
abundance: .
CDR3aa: CASSPLDLNTEAFF

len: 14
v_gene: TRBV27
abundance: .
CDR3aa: CASSSSGSGYEQYF

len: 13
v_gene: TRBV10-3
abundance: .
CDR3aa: CAIRGTGGPEQYF

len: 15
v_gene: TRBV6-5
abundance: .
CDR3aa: CASSYSGRGNTEAFF

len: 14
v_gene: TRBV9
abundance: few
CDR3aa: CASSVDQGTALMNF

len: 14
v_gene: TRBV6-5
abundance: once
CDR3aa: CASKGELLYGEQFF

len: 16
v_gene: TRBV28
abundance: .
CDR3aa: CASLHSQISTNEKLFF

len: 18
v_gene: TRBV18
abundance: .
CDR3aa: CASSRNYRPGDKREEQYF

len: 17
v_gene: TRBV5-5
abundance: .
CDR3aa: CASSLGLAGAGTDTQYF

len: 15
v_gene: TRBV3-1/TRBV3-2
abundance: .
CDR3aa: CASSATGLRASPLHF

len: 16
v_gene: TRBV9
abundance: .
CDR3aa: CASSQMGRGSGEKLFF

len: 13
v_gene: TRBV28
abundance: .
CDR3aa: CASREDSTYEQYF

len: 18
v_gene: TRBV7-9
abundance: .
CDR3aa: CASSSPGLAYPGGTEAFF

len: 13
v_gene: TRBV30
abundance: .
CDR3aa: CAWSVRGVDPQYF

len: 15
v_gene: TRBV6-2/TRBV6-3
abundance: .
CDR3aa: CASSYYSNSNQPQHF

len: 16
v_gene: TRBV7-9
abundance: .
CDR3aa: CASSLVTSFRGDTQYF

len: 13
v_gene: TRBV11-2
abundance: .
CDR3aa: CASSLDILSEQFF

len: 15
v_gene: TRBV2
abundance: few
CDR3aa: CASSGGLGASYEQYF

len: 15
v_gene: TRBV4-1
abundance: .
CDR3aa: CASSQGARAGNTIYF

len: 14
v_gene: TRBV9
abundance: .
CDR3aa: CASSDSPGVGEQFF

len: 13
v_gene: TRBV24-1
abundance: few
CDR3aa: CATSDDRVKGYTF

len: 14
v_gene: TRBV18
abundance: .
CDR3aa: CASSPQGANTEAFF

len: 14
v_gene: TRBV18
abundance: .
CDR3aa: CASSGQGNNQPQHF

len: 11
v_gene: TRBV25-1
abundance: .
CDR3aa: CASWSTREQFF

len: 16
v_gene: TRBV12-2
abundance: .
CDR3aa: CASRHRGQEQGQPQHF

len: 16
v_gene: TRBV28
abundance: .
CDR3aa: CASSSSRDRGVRAQFF

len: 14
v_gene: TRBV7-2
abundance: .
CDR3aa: CASQANPSTDTQYF

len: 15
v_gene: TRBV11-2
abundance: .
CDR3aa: CASSSRTGGADTQYF

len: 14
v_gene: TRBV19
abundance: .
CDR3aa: CASRMGHRNQPQHF

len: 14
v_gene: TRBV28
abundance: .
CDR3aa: CASGTSGGKNIQYF